The next 17 T cell receptor beta chains were all read from a single sample in a study of Ad26.COV2.S vaccination and SARS-CoV-2 variants. The treatment here: some 19 received Ad26.COV2.S at low or high dose, single or two shots; a few received placebo; per-sample allocation not given. Samples came from day 63 after the first vaccine or placebo injection. Some clones are missing from TCRdb's copy, which holds only in-frame ones; the method was immunoSEQ multiplex PCR. The sample shows some 330,000 clones, roughly 88% of them seen only once. The source was peripheral blood, collected in a trial of Ad26.COV2.S vaccine versus placebo. The receptors shown here come from a person between 18 and 60 years old who received the Ad26.COV2.S COVID-19 vaccine or a placebo.

This chain joins TRBV5-1 and TRBJ2-5; D may be TRBD2 (5 bases). The V end lost 0 bases, the J end lost 7 bases, and 13 bases lay between the germline ends. This CDR3 is 14 amino acids long. Germline-derived CDR1 and CDR2 are SGHRS and YFSETQ. The CDR3 sequence: CASSLVWTRGTQYF. The CDR3 DNA follows: TGCGCCAGCAGCTTGGTGTGGACTCGTGGGACCCAGTACTTC.

This chain uses TRBV7-9 with TRBJ2-1, with D unclear. V lost 4 bases and J 4 bases, leaving 20 bases between the germline ends. The length of the CDR3 is 17 residues. Germline CDR1 is SEHNR and CDR2 is FQNEAQ (reference sequence). The CDR3 here is CASSSLTTGNRYNEQFF. The CDR3 coding sequence is TGTGCCAGCAGCTCCCTAACGACGGGCAACCGATACAATGAGCAGTTCTTC.

The CDR3 protein is CASSLAGVRETQYF. The CDR3 DNA reads as TGTGCCAGCAGTTTAGCGGGAGTTCGGGAGACCCAGTACTTC. The chain couples TRBV27 to TRBJ2-5, with 7 bases aligning to TRBD2. CDR3 size: 14 residues. J gave up 5 bases and V 2 bases, and 5 bases lay outside the gene matches. Germline-derived CDR1 and CDR2 are MNHEY and SMNVEV (reference sequence).

V and J are TRBV6-5 and TRBJ2-2; no clear D. The CDR3 length is 12 residues. Germline V CDR1 and CDR2: MNHEY, SVGAGI. V lost 4 bases and J 4 bases, leaving 4 bases between the germline ends. The DNA for the CDR3 is TGTGCCAGCAGTTTCTCCACCGGGGAGCTGTTTTTT. Translation: CASSFSTGELFF.

V gene TRBV18 combines with J gene TRBJ1-2; no clear D gene. From germline, CDR1 is KGHSH and CDR2 LQKENI. The CDR3 has 12 residues. With 9 bases removed from V and 0 bases from J, the gap between germline ends came to 8 bases. CDR3 sequence (DNA): TGTGCCAGTAAACAGACTAACTATGGCTACACCTTC. Encoded protein: CASKQTNYGYTF.

The J gene is TRBJ1-1, the V gene TRBV28; no firm D call. The CDR3 is made up of 15 amino acids. The germline gives CDR1 MDHEN, CDR2 SYDVKM. Trimming left V 2 bases short and J 0 bases short, with 10 bases between. In nucleotides, the CDR3 is TGTGCCAGCAGTTTACCGAGGGTCTTGAACACTGAAGCTTTCTTT. The encoded protein is CASSLPRVLNTEAFF.

The CDR3 coding sequence is TGCGCCAGCAGCCAAGAAGGACAGTACGATTTGAACACTGAAGCTTTCTTT. It translates to CASSQEGQYDLNTEAFF. The V call is TRBV4-3, the J call TRBJ1-1; D may be TRBD1 (6 bases). The CDR3 totals 17 residues. V was cut by 0 bases and J by 0 bases, with 14 bases left in between. The germline V gene has CDR1 LGHNA and CDR2 YSLEER.

The chain is built from TRBV10-2 and TRBJ1-1; possibly TRBD1 for D (5 bases). From germline, CDR1 is WSHSY and CDR2 SAAADI. The CDR3 is 16 amino acids. V was pared by 2 bases and J by 4 bases, with 17 bases between. In DNA, the CDR3 is TGCGCCAGCAGTGAGATCGGACCGAATGGGGCCACTGAAGCTTTCTTT. It codes for CASSEIGPNGATEAFF.

The rearrangement links TRBV9 to TRBJ1-1; D is undetermined. The CDR3 has 14 amino acids. Germline lookup yields CDR1 SGDLS and CDR2 YYNGEE. Between the trimmed V and J ends, which lost 3 bases and 0 bases, there was a span of 9 bases. CDR3 sequence: CASSGSSMNTEAFF. The CDR3 nucleotides are TGTGCCAGCAGCGGCTCCTCCATGAACACTGAAGCTTTCTTT.

The table lists this clone with a few counts. The V gene is TRBV6-6, the J gene TRBJ1-1; 8 bases agree with TRBD1. V gave up 6 bases and J gave up 4 bases; unmatched junction bases: 10. Germline V lookup: CDR1 MNHNY, CDR2 SVGAGI (reference sequence). The length of the CDR3 is 15 residues. The CDR3 DNA is TGTGCCAGCAGATCCACAGGGGGAGCTAGCACTGAAGCTTTCTTT. It is translated as CASRSTGGASTEAFF.

J is TRBJ2-5 and V is TRBV3-1 (or the pseudogene TRBV3-2); tentative D call: TRBD2 (7 bases). This CDR3 comprises 15 residues. The germline V gene has CDR1 LGHDT and CDR2 YNNKEL (reference sequence). The ends were cut back, 1 base at V and 5 bases at J, with 14 bases in the middle. The CDR3 DNA sequence: TGTGCCAGCAGCCAAGTACGGGGGGCCCGGGAGACCCAGTACTTC. The encoded protein is CASSQVRGARETQYF.

This chain joins TRBV19 and TRBJ1-1, with no clear D. The germline V gene encodes CDR1 LNHDA and CDR2 SQIVND (reference sequence). V was cut by 8 bases and J by 0 bases, with 10 bases left in between. The CDR3 has 13 residues. CDR3 residues: CASHPTLNTEAFF. DNA of the CDR3: TGTGCCAGTCACCCAACCTTGAACACTGAAGCTTTCTTT.

CDR3 nucleotides: TGCGCCAGCAGTCGAAGAACTAGCGGGACAACCGGGGAGCTGTTTTTT. Translation gives CASSRRTSGTTGELFF. The chain recombines TRBV5-1 with TRBJ2-2, with TRBD2 identical over 10 bases. The germline gives CDR1 SGHRS, CDR2 YFSETQ. The CDR3 has 16 amino acids. V shed 5 bases and J 5 bases; nucleotides not matched to a gene: 9.

V gene TRBV6-7 combines with J gene TRBJ2-7; TRBD1 is a possible D gene (5 bases). TRBV6-7 is flagged as an ORF with uncertain function. The CDR3 loop spans 14 amino acids. The V end was cut by 1 base, the J end by 3 bases, with 10 bases between. This CDR3 is CASSYLQGHYEQYF. CDR3 nucleotide sequence: TGTGCCAGCAGTTACTTACAAGGACACTACGAGCAGTACTTC.

This chain connects TRBV6-2 or TRBV6-3 to TRBJ1-5; D is unresolved. Germline lookup yields CDR1 MNHEY and CDR2 SVGEGT. The germline V and J ends were trimmed by 0 bases and 6 bases, with 9 bases remaining between them. This CDR3 contains 14 residues. The CDR3 sequence is CASSYSSSAQPQHF. The CDR3 nucleotides are TGTGCCAGCAGTTACTCGAGTAGTGCTCAGCCCCAGCATTTT.

The chain carries TRBV19 and TRBJ1-6; D not resolved. Germline-derived CDR1 and CDR2 are LNHDA and SQIVND (reference sequence). The CDR3 length is 13 residues. Trimming took 6 bases from V and 7 from J, leaving 10 bases between them. The CDR3 reads CASSRSGNSPLHF. The CDR3 DNA reads as TGTGCCAGTAGCCGGTCGGGGAATTCACCCCTCCACTTT.

DNA of the CDR3: TGCGCCAGCAGCCCTACGAGTAGCGGGAACCAAGAGACCCAGTACTTC. It encodes CASSPTSSGNQETQYF. V is TRBV5-1 and J is TRBJ2-5, with 8 bases lining up with TRBD2. Germline V lookup: CDR1 SGHRS, CDR2 YFSETQ. Losses at the gene ends were 4 bases for V and 0 bases for J; bases not matched to a gene: 8. The CDR3 runs 16 residues.